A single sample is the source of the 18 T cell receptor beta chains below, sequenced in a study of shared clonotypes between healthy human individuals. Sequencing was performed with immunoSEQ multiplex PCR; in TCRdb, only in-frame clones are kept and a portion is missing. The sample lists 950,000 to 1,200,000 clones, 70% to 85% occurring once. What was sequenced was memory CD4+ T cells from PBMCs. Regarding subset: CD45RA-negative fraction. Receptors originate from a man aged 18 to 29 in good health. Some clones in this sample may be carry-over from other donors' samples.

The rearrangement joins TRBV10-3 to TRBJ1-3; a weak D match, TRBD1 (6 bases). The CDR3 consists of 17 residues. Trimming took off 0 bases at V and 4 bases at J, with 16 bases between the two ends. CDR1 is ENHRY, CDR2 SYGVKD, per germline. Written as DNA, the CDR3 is TGTGCCATCAGTGAGTCGAGAACAGGGACAACCGGAAACACCATATATTTT. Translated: CAISESRTGTTGNTIYF.

This chain's CDR3 is CASSGLAGYTQYF. CDR3 coding DNA: TGTGCCAGCAGTGGACTAGCGGGGTATACGCAGTATTTT. This chain joins TRBV9 and TRBJ2-3, with 12 bases fitting TRBD2. The ends lost 5 bases at V and 7 bases at J; junction bases unmatched: 2. This CDR3 has 13 residues. Germline assignment: CDR1 SGDLS and CDR2 YYNGEE.

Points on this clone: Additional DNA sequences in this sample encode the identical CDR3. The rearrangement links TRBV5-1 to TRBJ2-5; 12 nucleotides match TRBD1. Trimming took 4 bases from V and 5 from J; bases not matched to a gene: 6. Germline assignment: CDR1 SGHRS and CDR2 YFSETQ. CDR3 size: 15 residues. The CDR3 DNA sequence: TGCGCCAGCAGCACCGGGACAGGGGGCCAGGAGACCCAGTACTTC. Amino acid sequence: CASSTGTGGQETQYF.

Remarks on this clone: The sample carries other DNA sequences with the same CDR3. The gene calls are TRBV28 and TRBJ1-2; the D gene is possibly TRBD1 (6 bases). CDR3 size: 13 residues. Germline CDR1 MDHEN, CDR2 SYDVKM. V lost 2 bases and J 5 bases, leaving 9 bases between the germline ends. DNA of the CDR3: TGTGCCAGCAGTTTAGCAGGGGTTTATGGCTACACCTTC. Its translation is CASSLAGVYGYTF.

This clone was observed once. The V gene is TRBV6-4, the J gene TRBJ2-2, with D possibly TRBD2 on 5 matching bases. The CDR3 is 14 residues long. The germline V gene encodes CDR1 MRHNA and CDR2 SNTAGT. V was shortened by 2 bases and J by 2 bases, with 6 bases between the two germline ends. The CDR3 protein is CASSDGRNTGELFF. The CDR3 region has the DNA TGTGCCAGCAGTGACGGGAGAAACACCGGGGAGCTGTTTTTT.

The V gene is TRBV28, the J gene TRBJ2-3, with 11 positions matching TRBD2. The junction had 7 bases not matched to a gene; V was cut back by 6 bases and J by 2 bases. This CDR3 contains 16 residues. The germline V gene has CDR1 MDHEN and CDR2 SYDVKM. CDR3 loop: CASSAGLAGYTDTQYF. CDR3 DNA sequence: TGTGCCAGCAGCGCCGGACTAGCGGGCTACACAGATACGCAGTATTTT.

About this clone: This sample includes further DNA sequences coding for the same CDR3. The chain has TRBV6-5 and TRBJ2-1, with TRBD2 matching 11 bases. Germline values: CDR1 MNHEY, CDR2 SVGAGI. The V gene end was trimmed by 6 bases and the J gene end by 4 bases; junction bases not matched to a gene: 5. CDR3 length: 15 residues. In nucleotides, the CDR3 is TGTGCCAGCAGAGGGACTAGCGGCTCATACAATGAGCAGTTCTTC. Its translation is CASRGTSGSYNEQFF.

Here the CDR3 reads CASERVNEQYF. The CDR3 DNA sequence: TGTGCCAGCGAGCGGGTTAACGAGCAGTACTTC. The chain couples TRBV2 to TRBJ2-7, with D tentatively TRBD2 (6 bases). The CDR3 runs 11 residues. Deletions cut 8 bases from V and 5 bases from J, with 10 bases between. CDR1 and CDR2 from the germline V gene are SNHLY and FYNNEI.

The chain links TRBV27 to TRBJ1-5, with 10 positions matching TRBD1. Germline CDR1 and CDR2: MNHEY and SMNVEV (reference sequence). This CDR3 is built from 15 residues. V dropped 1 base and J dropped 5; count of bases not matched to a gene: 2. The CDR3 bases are TGTGCCAGCAGTTTATTGGGACAGGGGTATCAGCCCCAGCATTTT. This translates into CASSLLGQGYQPQHF.

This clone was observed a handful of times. The CDR3 reads CASSLNSGVAYEQYF. In DNA form, the CDR3 reads TGTGCCAGCAGCTTAAATAGCGGCGTTGCCTACGAGCAGTACTTC. This chain joins TRBV7-2 and TRBJ2-7; a weak D match, TRBD2 (6 bases). Germline loops: CDR1 SGHTA, CDR2 FQGNSA. This CDR3 is built from 15 residues. V dropped 2 bases and J dropped 2 bases, with 13 bases sitting between them.

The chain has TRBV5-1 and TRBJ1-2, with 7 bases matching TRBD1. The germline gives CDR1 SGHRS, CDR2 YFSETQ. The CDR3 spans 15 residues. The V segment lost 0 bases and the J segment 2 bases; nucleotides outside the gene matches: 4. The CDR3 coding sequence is TGCGCCAGCAGCTTGGGAGACAGGGAAAACTATGGCTACACCTTC. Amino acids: CASSLGDRENYGYTF.

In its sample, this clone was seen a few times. The CDR3 reads CASSVDFGSQPQHF. CDR3 nucleotide sequence: TGTGCCAGCAGCGTAGATTTCGGGAGTCAGCCCCAGCATTTT. This sequence joins TRBV9 and TRBJ1-5, with D unclear. Germline CDR1 is SGDLS and CDR2 is YYNGEE. This CDR3 has 14 residues. Trimming removed 0 bases at V and 6 bases at J, with 10 bases between. The full variable domain, with the rest looked up from reference TRBV9 and TRBJ1-5, is DSGVTQTPKHLITATGQRVTLRCSPRSGDLSVYWYQQSLDQGLQFLIQYYNGEERAKGNILERFSAQQFPDLHSELNLSSLELGDSALYFCASSVDFGSQPQHFGDGTRLSIL.

The CDR3 loop reads CASRGPGTSGNYEQYF. The CDR3 region has the DNA TGTGCCAGCAGAGGGCCCGGGACTAGCGGAAACTACGAGCAGTACTTC. The chain has TRBV27 and TRBJ2-7, with 11 nucleotides matching TRBD2. Germline CDR1 MNHEY, CDR2 SMNVEV (reference sequence). J gave up 3 bases and V 6 bases, and 10 bases lay outside the gene matches. This CDR3 region has 16 residues.

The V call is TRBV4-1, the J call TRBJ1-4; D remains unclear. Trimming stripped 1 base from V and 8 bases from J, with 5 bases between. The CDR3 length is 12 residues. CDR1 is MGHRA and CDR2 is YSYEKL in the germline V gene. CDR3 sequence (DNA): TGCGCCAGCAGCCAAGGAACAGAAAAACTGTTTTTT. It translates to CASSQGTEKLFF.

The CDR3 loop is CASSPRSHGYTF. CDR3 nucleotides: TGTGCCAGCAGTCCGCGGAGCCATGGCTACACCTTC. The chain uses TRBV28 and TRBJ1-2; D ambiguous. The CDR3 consists of 12 residues. The germline V gene encodes CDR1 MDHEN and CDR2 SYDVKM. Trimming took off 5 bases at V and 6 bases at J, with 10 bases between the two ends.

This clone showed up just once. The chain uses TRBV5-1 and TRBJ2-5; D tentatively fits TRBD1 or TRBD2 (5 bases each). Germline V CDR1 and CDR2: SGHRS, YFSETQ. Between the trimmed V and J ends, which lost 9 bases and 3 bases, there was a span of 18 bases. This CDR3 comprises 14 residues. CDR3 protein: CATTLGTAKETQYF. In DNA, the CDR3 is TGCGCCACCACCCTGGGGACCGCAAAAGAGACCCAGTACTTC.

In DNA form, the CDR3 reads TGTGCCAGCAGTTTGCCACAACTCGGGACTGAAGCTTTCTTT. Its translation is CASSLPQLGTEAFF. This chain uses TRBV28 with TRBJ1-1; D is undetermined. The CDR3 totals 14 residues. Germline V CDR1 and CDR2: MDHEN, SYDVKM. Between the trimmed V and J ends, which lost 3 bases and 5 bases, there was a span of 13 bases.

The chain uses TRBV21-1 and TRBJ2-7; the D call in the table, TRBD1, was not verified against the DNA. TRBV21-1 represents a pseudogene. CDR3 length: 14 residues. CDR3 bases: TGTGCCAGCAGCAAAGACAGGAGCTCCTACGAGCAGTACTTC. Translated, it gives CASSKDRSSYEQYF.